The clone carrying this T cell receptor (beta chain) appeared a few times. Antigen unknown. This entry belongs to a study of T cells in Graves' hyperthyroidism and ophthalmopathy. Findings and caveats of the study: The model made its ophthalmopathy prediction, and onset followed a median around 6.9 months later.

There were TCR beta CDR3 regions amplified from RNA transcripts. TCR CDR3 regions were first amplified by RT-PCR with HTBI primers. TCRdb analysed the multiplex PCR reads with MiXCR anew, one entry per CDR3 protein. The data show 250,000 to 300,000 distinct CDR3 sequences, roughly 15% seen once. Uncontrolled infection, other autoimmune disease, pregnancy or lactation disqualified patients from enrolment. Clinical symptoms, serum thyroxine and TRAb, thyroid ultrasound and orbital computed tomography were used for the diagnoses. Trimming removed 3 bases from V and 5 bases from J; junction bases left unmatched: 4. The germline CDR1 and CDR2 sequences are LNHDA and SQIVND (reference sequence). There are 15 residues in the CDR3.

Sequenced: blood. This TCR was recovered from a woman aged 40-49 years with Graves' hyperthyroidism. The chain employs TRBV19 and TRBJ1-5, with 10 bases that match TRBD1. CDR3 protein: CASSILGQGHQPQHF. The CDR3 coding sequence is TGTGCCAGTAGTATTCTGGGACAGGGGCATCAGCCCCAGCATTTT.